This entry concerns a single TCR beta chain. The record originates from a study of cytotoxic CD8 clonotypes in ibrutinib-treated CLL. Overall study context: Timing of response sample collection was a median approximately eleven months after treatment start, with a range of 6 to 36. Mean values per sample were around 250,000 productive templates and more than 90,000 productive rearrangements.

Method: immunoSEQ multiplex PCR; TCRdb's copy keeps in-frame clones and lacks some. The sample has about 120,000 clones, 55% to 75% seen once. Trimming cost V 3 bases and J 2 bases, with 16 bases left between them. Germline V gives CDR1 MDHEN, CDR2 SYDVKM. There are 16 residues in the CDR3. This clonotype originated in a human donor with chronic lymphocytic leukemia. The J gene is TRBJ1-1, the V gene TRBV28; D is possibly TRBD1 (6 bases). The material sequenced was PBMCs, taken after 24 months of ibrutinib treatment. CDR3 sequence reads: CASSFASGTTNTEAFF. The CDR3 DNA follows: TGTGCCAGCAGTTTTGCCTCCGGGACAACTAACACTGAAGCTTTCTTT.